Included here is one T cell receptor (beta chain) sequence, with context. This sample stems from a study of blood T cell repertoires in COVID-19. Looking at the study overall: PBMCs, B-cell-depleted T cells, or T cells provided the cDNA or gDNA that made up the material.

V was shortened by 5 bases and J by 6 bases, with 10 bases between the two germline ends. Germline V gene data show CDR1 as MNHEY and CDR2 as SVGAGI. There are 12 residues in the CDR3. TCRdb's copy holds only in-frame clones and misses some; the assay was immunoSEQ multiplex PCR. This sample carries 120,000 to 150,000 clones, about 88% of them seen once, and the ten largest clones take around 2.3%. Recruited during active infection, patients (from Seattle) were subsequently followed longitudinally. The chain couples TRBV6-5 to TRBJ1-2; D perhaps matches TRBD1 (5 bases). Sequencing used peripheral blood. This TCR came from a human donor with COVID-19, enrolled during active disease. The donor label of this sample is uncertain. The CDR3 DNA follows: TGTGCCAGCAGTCGGCGGGGGGATGGCTACACCTTC. This translates into CASSRRGDGYTF.